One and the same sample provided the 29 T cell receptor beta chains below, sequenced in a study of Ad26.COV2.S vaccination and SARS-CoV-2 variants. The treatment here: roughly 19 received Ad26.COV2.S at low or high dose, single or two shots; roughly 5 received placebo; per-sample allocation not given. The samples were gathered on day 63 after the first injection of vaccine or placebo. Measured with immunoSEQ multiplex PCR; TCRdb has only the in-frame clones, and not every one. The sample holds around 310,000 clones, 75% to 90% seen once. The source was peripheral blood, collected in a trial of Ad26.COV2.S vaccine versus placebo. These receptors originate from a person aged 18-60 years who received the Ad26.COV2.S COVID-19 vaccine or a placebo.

CDR3 nucleotides: TGTGCCAGTATTGGAACGGGGCCCCAGCATTTT. It specifies CASIGTGPQHF. The chain links TRBV19 to TRBJ1-5; D remains unclear. In germline, CDR1 is LNHDA, CDR2 SQIVND (reference sequence). The CDR3 has 11 residues. With 7 bases removed from V and 9 bases from J, the gap between germline ends came to 10 bases.

The CDR3, as DNA: TGCGCCAGCAGCCCGGGGAAGGGATCTTACTATGGCTACACCTTC. Translation gives CASSPGKGSYYGYTF. The V gene is TRBV10-2, the J gene TRBJ1-2; D call uncertain. This CDR3 spans 15 amino acids. Germline values: CDR1 WSHSY, CDR2 SAAADI. V dropped 6 bases and J dropped 3 bases, with 17 bases sitting between them.

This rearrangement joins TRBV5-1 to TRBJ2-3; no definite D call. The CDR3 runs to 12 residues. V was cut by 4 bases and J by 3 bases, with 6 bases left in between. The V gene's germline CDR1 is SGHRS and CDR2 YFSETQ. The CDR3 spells CASSINTDTQYF. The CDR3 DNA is TGCGCCAGCAGCATTAATACAGATACGCAGTATTTT. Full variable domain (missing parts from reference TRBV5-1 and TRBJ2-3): KAGVTQTPRYLIKTRGQQVTLSCSPISGHRSVSWYQQTPGQGLQFLFEYFSETQRNKGNFPGRFSGRQFSNSRSEMNVSTLELGDSALYLCASSINTDTQYFGPGTRLTVL.

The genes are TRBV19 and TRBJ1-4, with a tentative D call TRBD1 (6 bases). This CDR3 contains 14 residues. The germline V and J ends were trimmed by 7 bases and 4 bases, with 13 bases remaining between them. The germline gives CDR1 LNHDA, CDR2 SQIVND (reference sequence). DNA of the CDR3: TGTGCCAGTACCCAGGGGATGGGTAATGAAAAACTGTTTTTT. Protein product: CASTQGMGNEKLFF.

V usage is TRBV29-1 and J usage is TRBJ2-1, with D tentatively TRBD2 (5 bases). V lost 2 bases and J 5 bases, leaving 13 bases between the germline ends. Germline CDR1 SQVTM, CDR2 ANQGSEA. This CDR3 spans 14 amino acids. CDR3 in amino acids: CSVESIAADNEQFF. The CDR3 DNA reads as TGCAGCGTTGAAAGTATCGCAGCGGACAATGAGCAGTTCTTC.

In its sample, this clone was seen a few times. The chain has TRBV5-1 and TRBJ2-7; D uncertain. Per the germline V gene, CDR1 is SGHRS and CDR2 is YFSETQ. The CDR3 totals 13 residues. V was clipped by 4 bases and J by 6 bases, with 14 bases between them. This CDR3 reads CASSPGPPAEQYF. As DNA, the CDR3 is TGCGCCAGCAGCCCGGGCCCACCCGCCGAGCAGTACTTC.

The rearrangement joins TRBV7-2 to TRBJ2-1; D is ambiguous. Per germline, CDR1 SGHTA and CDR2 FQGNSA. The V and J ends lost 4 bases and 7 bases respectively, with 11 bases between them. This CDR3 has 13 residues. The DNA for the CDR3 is TGTGCCAGCAGCTGGTACATTGGGAATGAGCAGTTCTTC. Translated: CASSWYIGNEQFF.

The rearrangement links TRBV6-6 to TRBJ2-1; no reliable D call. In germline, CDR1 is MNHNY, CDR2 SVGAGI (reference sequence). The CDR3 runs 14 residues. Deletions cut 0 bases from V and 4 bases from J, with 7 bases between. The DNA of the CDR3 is TGTGCCAGCAGTTACTCTGACAATTACAATGAGCAGTTCTTC. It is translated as CASSYSDNYNEQFF.

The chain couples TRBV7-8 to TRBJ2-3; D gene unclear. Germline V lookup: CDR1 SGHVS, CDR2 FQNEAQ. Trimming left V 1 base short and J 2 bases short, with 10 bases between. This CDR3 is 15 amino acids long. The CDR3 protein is CASSLEYSFTDTQYF. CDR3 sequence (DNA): TGTGCCAGCAGCTTAGAGTACAGTTTCACAGATACGCAGTATTTT.

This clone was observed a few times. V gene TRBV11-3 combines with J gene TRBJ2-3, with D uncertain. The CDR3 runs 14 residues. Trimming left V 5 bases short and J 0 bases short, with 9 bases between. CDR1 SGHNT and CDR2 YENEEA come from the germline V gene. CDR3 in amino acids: CASSVDFSTDTQYF. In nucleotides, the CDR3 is TGTGCCAGCAGCGTCGACTTTAGCACAGATACGCAGTATTTT.

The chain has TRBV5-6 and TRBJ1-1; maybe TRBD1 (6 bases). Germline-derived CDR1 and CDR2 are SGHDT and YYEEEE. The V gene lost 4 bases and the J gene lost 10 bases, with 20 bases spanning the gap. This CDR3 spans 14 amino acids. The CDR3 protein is CASSVGQLNSRAFF. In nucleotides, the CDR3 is TGTGCCAGCAGCGTAGGACAGCTTAATTCGAGAGCTTTCTTT.

For the CDR3, the DNA is TGTGCCATCAGCTCCGGACAGACCATTTACGAGCAGTACTTC. Translated: CAISSGQTIYEQYF. The V call is TRBV10-3, the J call TRBJ2-7; a weak D match, TRBD1 (6 bases). With 6 bases removed from V and 4 bases from J, the gap between germline ends came to 16 bases. This CDR3 region has 14 residues. In germline, CDR1 is ENHRY, CDR2 SYGVKD.

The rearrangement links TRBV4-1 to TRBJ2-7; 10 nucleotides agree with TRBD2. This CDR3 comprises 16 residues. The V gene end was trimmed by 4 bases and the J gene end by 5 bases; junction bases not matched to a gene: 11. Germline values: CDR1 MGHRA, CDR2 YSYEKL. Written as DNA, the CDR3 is TGCGCCAGCAGCCCCCTAGCGGGAGTGTCCCCAGACGAGCAGTACGTC. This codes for CASSPLAGVSPDEQYV.

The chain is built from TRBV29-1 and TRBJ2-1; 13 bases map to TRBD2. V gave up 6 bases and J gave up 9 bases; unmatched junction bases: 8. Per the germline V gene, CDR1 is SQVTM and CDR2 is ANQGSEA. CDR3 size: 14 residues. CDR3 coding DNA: TGCAGCGTGGGGACTAGCGGGAATGGCGGTGAGCAGTTCTTC. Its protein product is CSVGTSGNGGEQFF.

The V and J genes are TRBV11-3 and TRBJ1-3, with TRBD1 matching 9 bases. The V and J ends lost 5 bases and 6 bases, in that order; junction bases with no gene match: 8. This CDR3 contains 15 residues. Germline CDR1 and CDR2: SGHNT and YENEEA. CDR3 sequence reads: CASSRKGQGENTIYF. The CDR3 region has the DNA TGTGCCAGCAGCAGGAAGGGACAGGGCGAAAACACCATATATTTT.

CDR3 sequence (DNA): TGTGCCAGCAGCTACGGGGCGTCCTACGAGCAGTACGTC. This translates into CASSYGASYEQYV. V gene TRBV7-9 combines with J gene TRBJ2-7, with D possibly called TRBD1 or TRBD2 (5 bases each). This CDR3 is 13 amino acids long. The germline V gene has CDR1 SEHNR and CDR2 FQNEAQ (reference sequence). V was trimmed by 4 bases and J by 1 base, leaving 8 bases between them.

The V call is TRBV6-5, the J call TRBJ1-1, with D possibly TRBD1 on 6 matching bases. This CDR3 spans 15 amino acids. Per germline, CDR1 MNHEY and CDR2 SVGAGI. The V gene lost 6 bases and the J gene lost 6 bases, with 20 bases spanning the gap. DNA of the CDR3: TGTGCCAGCAGAAAGGACGAGGGGGGAAGCGCTGAAGCTTTCTTT. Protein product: CASRKDEGGSAEAFF.

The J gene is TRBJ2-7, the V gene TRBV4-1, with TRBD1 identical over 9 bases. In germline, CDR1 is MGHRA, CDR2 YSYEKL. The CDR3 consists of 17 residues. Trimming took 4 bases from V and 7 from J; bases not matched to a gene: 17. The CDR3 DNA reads TGCGCCAGCAGCCCATTCATGGGACAGGGCGCAGAAGGGGAGCAGTACGTC. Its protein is CASSPFMGQGAEGEQYV.

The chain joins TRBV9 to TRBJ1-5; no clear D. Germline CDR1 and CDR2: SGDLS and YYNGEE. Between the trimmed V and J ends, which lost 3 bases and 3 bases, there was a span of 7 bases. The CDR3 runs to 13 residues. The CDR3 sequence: CASSALINQPQHF. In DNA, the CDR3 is TGTGCCAGCAGCGCCCTCATCAATCAGCCCCAGCATTTT.

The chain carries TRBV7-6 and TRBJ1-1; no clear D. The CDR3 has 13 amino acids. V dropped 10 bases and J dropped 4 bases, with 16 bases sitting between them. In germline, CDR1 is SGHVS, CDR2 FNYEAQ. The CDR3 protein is CATSGFRGTEAFF. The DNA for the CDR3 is TGTGCCACCTCCGGGTTTCGAGGCACTGAAGCTTTCTTT.

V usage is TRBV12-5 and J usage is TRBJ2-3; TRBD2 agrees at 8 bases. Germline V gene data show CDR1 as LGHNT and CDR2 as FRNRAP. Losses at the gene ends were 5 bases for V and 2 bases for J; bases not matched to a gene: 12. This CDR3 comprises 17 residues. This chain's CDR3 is CASGPLGGGRFTDTQYF. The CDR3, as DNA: TGTGCTAGTGGTCCCCTAGGCGGGGGGCGGTTCACAGATACGCAGTATTTT.

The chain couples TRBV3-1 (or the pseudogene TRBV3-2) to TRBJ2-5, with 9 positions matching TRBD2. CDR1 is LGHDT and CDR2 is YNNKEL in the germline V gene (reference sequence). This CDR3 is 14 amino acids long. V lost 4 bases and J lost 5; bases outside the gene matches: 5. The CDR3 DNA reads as TGTGCCAGCAGCCCCGGGACTAGCCGCGAGACCCAGTACTTC. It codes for CASSPGTSRETQYF.

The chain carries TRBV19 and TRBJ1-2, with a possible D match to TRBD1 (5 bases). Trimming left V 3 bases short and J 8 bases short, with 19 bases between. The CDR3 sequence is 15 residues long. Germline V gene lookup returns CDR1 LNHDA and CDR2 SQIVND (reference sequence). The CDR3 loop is CASSMVAGGRDGYTF. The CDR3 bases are TGTGCCAGTAGTATGGTGGCAGGAGGAAGGGACGGCTACACCTTC.

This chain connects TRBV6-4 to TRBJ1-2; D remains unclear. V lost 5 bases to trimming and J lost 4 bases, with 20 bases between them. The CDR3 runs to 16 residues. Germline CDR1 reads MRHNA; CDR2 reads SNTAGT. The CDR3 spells CASSLDPTPLPYGYTF. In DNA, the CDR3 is TGTGCCAGCAGTCTCGACCCTACCCCGCTACCCTATGGCTACACCTTC.

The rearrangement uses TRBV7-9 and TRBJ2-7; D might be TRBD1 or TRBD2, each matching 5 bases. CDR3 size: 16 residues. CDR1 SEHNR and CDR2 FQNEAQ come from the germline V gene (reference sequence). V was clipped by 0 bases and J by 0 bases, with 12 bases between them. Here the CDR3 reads CASSLAGEIRSYEQYV. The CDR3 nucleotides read TGTGCCAGCAGCTTAGCGGGGGAAATTCGCTCCTACGAGCAGTACGTC.

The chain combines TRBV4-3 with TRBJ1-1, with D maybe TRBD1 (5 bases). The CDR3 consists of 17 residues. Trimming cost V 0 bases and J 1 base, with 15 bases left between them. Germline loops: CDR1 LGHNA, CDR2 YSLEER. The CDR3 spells CASSQDLGRGANTEAFF. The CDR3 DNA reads TGCGCCAGCAGCCAAGATTTAGGACGAGGGGCGAACACTGAAGCTTTCTTT.

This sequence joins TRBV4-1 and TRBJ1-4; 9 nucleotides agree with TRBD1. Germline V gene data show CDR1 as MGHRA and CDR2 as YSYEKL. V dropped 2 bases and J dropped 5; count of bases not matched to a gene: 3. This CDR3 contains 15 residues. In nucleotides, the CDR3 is TGCGCCAGCAGCCAATTAGGGACAGGGAATGAAAAACTGTTTTTT. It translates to CASSQLGTGNEKLFF.

Here the CDR3 DNA reads TGTGCCTGGAGGCAAATCGGGGGAGACGAGCAGTACGTC. Translating gives CAWRQIGGDEQYV. V gene TRBV30 combines with J gene TRBJ2-7; a weak D match, TRBD2 (6 bases). Germline V lookup: CDR1 GTSNPN, CDR2 SVGIG (reference sequence). V gave up 3 bases and J gave up 5 bases, with 14 bases separating them. The CDR3 extends over 13 amino acids.

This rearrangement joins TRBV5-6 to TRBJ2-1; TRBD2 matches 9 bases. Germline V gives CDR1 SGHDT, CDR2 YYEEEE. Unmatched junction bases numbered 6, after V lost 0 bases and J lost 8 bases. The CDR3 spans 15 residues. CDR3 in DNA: TGTGCCAGCAGCTTGGCGGCTAGCGGGAATGATGAGCAGTTCTTC. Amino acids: CASSLAASGNDEQFF. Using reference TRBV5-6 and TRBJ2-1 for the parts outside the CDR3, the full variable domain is DAGVTQSPTHLIKTRGQQVTLRCSPKSGHDTVSWYQQALGQGPQFIFQYYEEEERQRGNFPDRFSGHQFPNYSSELNVNALLLGDSALYLCASSLAASGNDEQFFGPGTRLTVL.